This TCR beta chain was obtained from a study of blood T cell repertoires in COVID-19. Study information: Some COVID-19 samples were acute and others convalescent; all came from the United States, Italy and Spain. The analysed material was cDNA or gDNA that came from T cells, B-cell-depleted T cells, or PBMCs.

This CDR3 is 15 amino acids long. Germline CDR1 SGHTA, CDR2 FQGTGA. The trim removed 4 bases at V and 10 bases at J, leaving 6 bases unmatched. How the authors handled the data: By means of reference gene primer amplification, nucleated cell counts were estimated. The repertoire was sequenced with immunoSEQ multiplex PCR; TCRdb's copy has only in-frame clones and lacks some. V and J calls and clone size are those listed in that table; D and trimming were worked out from the DNA. The sample consists of 300,000 or so clones, around 88% of them appearing once. What was sequenced was peripheral blood. The TCR originated in a woman aged 50 to 65 with acute or convalescent COVID-19. The V gene is TRBV7-3, the J gene TRBJ2-1; 14 bases are shared with TRBD2. CDR3 amino acids: CASSYGTSGRGEQFF. CDR3 sequence (DNA): TGTGCCAGCAGCTACGGGACTAGCGGGAGAGGGGAGCAGTTCTTC.